What follows are 8 T cell receptor beta chains derived from one specimen sequenced in a study of blood T cell repertoires in COVID-19. Produced via immunoSEQ multiplex PCR; TCRdb's table is partial and in-frame only. Seen here are 80,000 or so clones, more than 65% observed once, and the top ten hold around 12%. Sequenced: peripheral blood. The receptor set was obtained from a man aged 80 or over with acute or convalescent COVID-19.

The rearrangement links TRBV30 to TRBJ1-1; D gene ambiguous. The germline V gene encodes CDR1 GTSNPN and CDR2 SVGIG (reference sequence). The CDR3 contains 14 residues. The V and J ends lost 4 bases and 0 bases respectively, with 12 bases between them. The CDR3 reads CAWNPQALNTEAFF. CDR3 nucleotides: TGTGCCTGGAACCCCCAGGCGTTGAACACTGAAGCTTTCTTT.

V usage is TRBV4-2 and J usage is TRBJ1-6; D unclear. The CDR3 runs 16 residues. The germline CDR1 and CDR2 sequences are LGHNA and YNFKEQ. V was cut by 1 base and J by 7 bases, with 14 bases left in between. CDR3 sequence: CASSQGQVELNSPLHF. For the CDR3, the DNA is TGTGCCAGCAGCCAAGGGCAGGTTGAACTCAATTCACCCCTCCACTTT.

The gene calls are TRBV4-1 and TRBJ2-5; 7 bases map to TRBD1. V shed 0 bases, J shed 1 base, and the junction held 2 bases outside the gene matches. Germline loops: CDR1 MGHRA, CDR2 YSYEKL. The CDR3 consists of 15 residues. The CDR3 here is CASSQDWTGQETQYF. CDR3 sequence (DNA): TGCGCCAGCAGCCAAGACTGGACAGGCCAAGAGACCCAGTACTTC.

The chain couples TRBV4-1 to TRBJ2-1; D is perhaps TRBD1 (6 bases). The CDR3 extends over 14 amino acids. The V end was cut by 4 bases, the J end by 7 bases, with 14 bases between. The germline CDR1 and CDR2 sequences are MGHRA and YSYEKL. This CDR3 reads CASSLSQGRNEQFF. The CDR3 DNA is TGCGCCAGCAGCCTATCACAGGGAAGGAATGAGCAGTTCTTC.

The chain combines TRBV7-8 with TRBJ1-5, with D possibly being TRBD1 (6 bases). V gave up 4 bases and J gave up 5 bases, with 15 bases separating them. Germline CDR1 reads SGHVS; CDR2 reads FQNEAQ. The CDR3 length is 15 residues. The CDR3 region has the DNA TGTGCCAGCAGCTCGCCGGACAGTTACTATCAGCCCCAGCATTTT. Translation gives CASSSPDSYYQPQHF. Complete variable domain (other parts from reference TRBV7-8 and TRBJ1-5): GAGVSQSPRYKVAKRGQDVALRCDPISGHVSLFWYQQALGQGPEFLTYFQNEAQLDKSGLPSDRFFAERPEGSVSTLKIQRTQQEDSAVYLCASSSPDSYYQPQHFGDGTRLSIL.

V gene TRBV7-3 combines with J gene TRBJ2-5, with 7 bases that match TRBD1. V trimming: 2 bases; J trimming: 7 bases; junction bases outside the gene matches: 4. Germline lookup yields CDR1 SGHTA and CDR2 FQGTGA. The CDR3 sequence is 13 residues long. CDR3 nucleotide sequence: TGTGCCAGCAGCTTAGACAGGGTCGGGACCCAGTACTTC. It translates to CASSLDRVGTQYF.

In this sample, this clone turned up once. V is TRBV5-1 and J is TRBJ1-2; D is undetermined. Germline-derived CDR1 and CDR2 are SGHRS and YFSETQ. Trimming shortened V by 1 base and J by 3 bases, and 10 bases separated the two germline ends. The CDR3 has 14 amino acids. The CDR3 here is CASSLSTDDYGYTF. DNA of the CDR3: TGCGCCAGCAGCTTGTCCACAGACGACTATGGCTACACCTTC.

The chain combines TRBV7-8 with TRBJ1-2; 8 positions agree with TRBD1. The CDR3 runs 14 residues. The germline gives CDR1 SGHVS, CDR2 FQNEAQ. The ends lost 4 bases at V and 8 bases at J; junction bases unmatched: 9. CDR3 in amino acids: CASSWSEDRAGYTF. CDR3 coding DNA: TGTGCCAGCAGCTGGTCTGAGGACAGGGCGGGCTACACCTTC.